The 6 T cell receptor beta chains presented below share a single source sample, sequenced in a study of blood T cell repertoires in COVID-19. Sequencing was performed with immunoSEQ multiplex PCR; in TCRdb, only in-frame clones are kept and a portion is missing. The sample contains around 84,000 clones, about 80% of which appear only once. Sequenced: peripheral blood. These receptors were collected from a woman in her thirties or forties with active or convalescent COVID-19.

The CDR3 sequence is CASSLISPETQYF. CDR3 sequence (DNA): TGTGCCAGCAGCTTGATCTCCCCAGAGACCCAGTACTTC. This sequence joins TRBV5-6 and TRBJ2-5; no firm D call. Trimming took off 1 base at V and 4 bases at J, with 8 bases between the two ends. The CDR3 is made up of 13 amino acids. Germline lookup yields CDR1 SGHDT and CDR2 YYEEEE.

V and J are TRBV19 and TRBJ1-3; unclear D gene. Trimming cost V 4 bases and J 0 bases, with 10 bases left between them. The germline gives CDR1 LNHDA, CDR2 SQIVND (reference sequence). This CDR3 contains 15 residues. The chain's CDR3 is CASSTQWSSGNTIYF. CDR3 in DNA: TGTGCCAGTAGTACCCAGTGGAGCTCTGGAAACACCATATATTTT.

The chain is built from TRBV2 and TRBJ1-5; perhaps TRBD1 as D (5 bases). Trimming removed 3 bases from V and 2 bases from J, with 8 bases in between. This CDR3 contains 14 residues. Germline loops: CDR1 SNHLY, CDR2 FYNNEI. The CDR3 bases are TGTGCCAGCAGTGATTGGGGCCGCAATCAGCCCCAGCATTTT. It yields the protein CASSDWGRNQPQHF.

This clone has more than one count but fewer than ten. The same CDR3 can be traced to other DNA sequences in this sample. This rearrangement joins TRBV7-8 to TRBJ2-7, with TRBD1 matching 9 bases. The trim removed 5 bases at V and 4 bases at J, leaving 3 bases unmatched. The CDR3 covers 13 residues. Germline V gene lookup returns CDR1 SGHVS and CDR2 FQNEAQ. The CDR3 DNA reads TGTGCCAGCAGCCCCGACAGGGGGTACGAGCAGTACTTC. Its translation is CASSPDRGYEQYF.

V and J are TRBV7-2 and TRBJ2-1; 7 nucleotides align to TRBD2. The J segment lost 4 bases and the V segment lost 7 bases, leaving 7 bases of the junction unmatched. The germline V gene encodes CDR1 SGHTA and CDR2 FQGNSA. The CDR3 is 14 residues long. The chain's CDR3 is CASNGLGGYNEQFF. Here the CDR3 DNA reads TGTGCCAGCAACGGACTAGGAGGGTACAATGAGCAGTTCTTC.

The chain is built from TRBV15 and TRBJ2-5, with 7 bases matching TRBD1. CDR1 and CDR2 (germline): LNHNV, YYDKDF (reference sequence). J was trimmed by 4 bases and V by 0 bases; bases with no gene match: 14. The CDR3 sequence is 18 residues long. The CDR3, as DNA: TGTGCCACCAGCAGAGAGCCGTCAAGACAGGGAGTACGAGAGACCCAGTACTTC. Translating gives CATSREPSRQGVRETQYF.